These T cell receptor beta chains were read from a single sample in a study of Graves' ophthalmopathy and Graves' hyperthyroidism. Using its own MiXCR run on the multiplex PCR reads, TCRdb lists one record per CDR3 protein. The data contain about 220,000 distinct CDR3 sequences, 20% to 25% of them singletons. The sequencing sample was made of peripheral blood. The receptor source for this set is a woman in her 50s with Graves' ophthalmopathy. Each CDR3 is given with its conserved first and last residue. A D gene is named only where the DNA matches it firmly. Clone size appears in some rows only: once, few, many, or a class for an expanded clone.

TRBV5-1	many	TRBJ1-2	TRBD1	CASSFDRAGYGYTF	TGCGCCAGCAGCTTCGACAGGGCGGGCTATGGCTACACCTTC
TRBV5-8	few	TRBJ1-6	TRBD1	CASSLGTGNSPLHF	TGTGCCAGCAGCTTGGGGACAGGGAATTCACCCCTCCACTTT
TRBV24-1	many	TRBJ1-5	NA	CATSDKGEVVHF	TGTGCCACCAGTGACAAGGGAGAAGTTGTGCATTTT
TRBV19	few	TRBJ1-2	NA	CASSIVGGSDYGYTF	TGTGCCAGTAGTATAGTCGGAGGGAGCGACTATGGCTACACCTTC
TRBV5-1	many	TRBJ2-5	NA	CASSLLGSETQYF	TGCGCCAGCAGCTTGCTAGGGTCCGAGACCCAGTACTTC
TRBV7-9	many	TRBJ2-4	NA	CASSLASATSYIQYF	TGTGCCAGCAGCTTAGCTTCCGCTACGTCCTACATTCAGTACTTC
TRBV12-3/TRBV12-4	NA	TRBJ1-1	NA	CATRGWSAEAFF	TGTGCCACCAGAGGGTGGAGTGCGGAAGCTTTCTTT
TRBV12-3/TRBV12-4	many	TRBJ2-7	NA	CASREDSSYEQYF	TGTGCCAGCAGGGAGGACAGTTCCTACGAGCAGTACTTC
TRBV12-3/TRBV12-4	NA	TRBJ2-5	TRBD1	CASSFQGARETQYF	TGTGCCAGCAGTTTTCAGGGGGCGCGAGAGACCCAGTACTTC
TRBV6-1	NA	TRBJ1-5	TRBD1	CASTGQGFEQPQHF	TGTGCCAGCACGGGACAGGGGTTTGAGCAGCCCCAGCATTTT
TRBV18	few	TRBJ1-1	NA	CASSNGQSITEAFF	TGTGCCAGCTCAAATGGACAGTCGATTACTGAAGCTTTCTTT
TRBV27	many	TRBJ2-7	NA	CASSFRSASSYEQYF	TGTGCCAGCAGTTTTAGGAGCGCGAGCTCCTACGAGCAGTACTTC
TRBV6-2/TRBV6-3	many	TRBJ1-5	NA	CASSYGGSWQPQHF	TGTGCCAGCAGTTACGGGGGATCCTGGCAGCCCCAGCATTTT
TRBV28	once	TRBJ2-5	NA	CASSQRFTHTWGETQYF	TGTGCCAGCAGTCAGAGATTTACACACACGTGGGGAGAGACCCAGTACTTC
TRBV6-1	NA	TRBJ2-2	NA	CASSEESSGELFF	TGTGCCAGCAGTGAAGAATCTTCCGGGGAGCTGTTTTTT
TRBV27	many	TRBJ2-2	NA	CASSPNWAGELFF	TGTGCCAGCAGCCCGAATTGGGCCGGGGAGCTGTTTTTT
TRBV19	many	TRBJ2-7	TRBD2	CASSSSGIIGEQYF	TGTGCCAGTAGTTCGAGCGGGATAATTGGCGAGCAGTACTTC
TRBV18	NA	TRBJ2-3	NA	CASSPAFTDTQYF	TGTGCCAGCTCACCTGCTTTCACAGATACGCAGTATTTT